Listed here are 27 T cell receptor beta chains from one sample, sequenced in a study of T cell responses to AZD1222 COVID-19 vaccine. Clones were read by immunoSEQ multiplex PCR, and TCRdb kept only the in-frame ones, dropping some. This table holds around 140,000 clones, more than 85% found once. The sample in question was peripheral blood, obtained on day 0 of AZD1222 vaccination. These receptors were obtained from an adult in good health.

In DNA form, the CDR3 reads TGCGCCAGCAGCTTGTCGCTCGGACAATTCAATGAGCAGTTCTTC. Translated, it gives CASSLSLGQFNEQFF. The V gene is TRBV5-1, the J gene TRBJ2-1; maybe TRBD1 (5 bases). The germline V gene has CDR1 SGHRS and CDR2 YFSETQ. The CDR3 consists of 15 residues. The V gene lost 1 base and the J gene lost 6 bases, with 14 bases spanning the gap. The variable domain in full, with the rest retrieved from reference TRBV5-1 and TRBJ2-1, is KAGVTQTPRYLIKTRGQQVTLSCSPISGHRSVSWYQQTPGQGLQFLFEYFSETQRNKGNFPGRFSGRQFSNSRSEMNVSTLELGDSALYLCASSLSLGQFNEQFFGPGTRLTVL.

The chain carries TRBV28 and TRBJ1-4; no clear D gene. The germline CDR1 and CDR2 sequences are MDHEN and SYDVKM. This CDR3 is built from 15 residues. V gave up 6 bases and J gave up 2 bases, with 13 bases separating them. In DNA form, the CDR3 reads TGTGCCAGCAGCTCCGTTTTGGGGACTAATGAAAAACTGTTTTTT. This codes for CASSSVLGTNEKLFF.

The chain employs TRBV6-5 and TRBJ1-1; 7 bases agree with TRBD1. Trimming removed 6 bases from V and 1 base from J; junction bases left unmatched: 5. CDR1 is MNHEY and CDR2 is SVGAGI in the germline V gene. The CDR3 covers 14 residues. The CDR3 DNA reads TGTGCCAGCAGGGTTACAGGGGCGAACACTGAAGCTTTCTTT. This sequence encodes CASRVTGANTEAFF.

The CDR3: CASILATGVGNYGYTF. The CDR3 bases are TGTGCCAGCATTCTGGCCACAGGGGTTGGGAACTATGGCTACACCTTC. The chain links TRBV27 to TRBJ1-2, with 7 bases lining up with TRBD1. The ends lost 7 bases at V and 2 bases at J; junction bases unmatched: 13. CDR1 and CDR2 from the germline V gene are MNHEY and SMNVEV (reference sequence). This CDR3 has 16 residues.

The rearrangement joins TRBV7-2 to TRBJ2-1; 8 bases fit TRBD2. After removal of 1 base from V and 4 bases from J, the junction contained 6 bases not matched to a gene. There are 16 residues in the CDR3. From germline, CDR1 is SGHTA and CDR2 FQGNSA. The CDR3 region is CASSLVRGRPYNEQFF. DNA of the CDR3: TGTGCCAGCAGCTTAGTACGCGGGAGGCCATACAATGAGCAGTTCTTC.

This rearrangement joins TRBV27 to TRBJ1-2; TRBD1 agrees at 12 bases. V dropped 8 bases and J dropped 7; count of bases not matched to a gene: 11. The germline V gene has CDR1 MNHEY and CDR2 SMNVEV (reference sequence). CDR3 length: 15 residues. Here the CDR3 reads CASGTGGQYKRGYTF. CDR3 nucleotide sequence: TGTGCCAGCGGGACAGGGGGCCAGTATAAGCGTGGCTACACCTTC.

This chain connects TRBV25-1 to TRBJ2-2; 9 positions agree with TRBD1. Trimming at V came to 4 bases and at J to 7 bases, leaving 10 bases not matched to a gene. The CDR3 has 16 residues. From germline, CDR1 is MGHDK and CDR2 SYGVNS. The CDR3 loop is CASSGERDRVHGELFF. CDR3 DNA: TGTGCCAGCAGTGGGGAGAGGGACAGGGTTCACGGGGAGCTGTTTTTT.

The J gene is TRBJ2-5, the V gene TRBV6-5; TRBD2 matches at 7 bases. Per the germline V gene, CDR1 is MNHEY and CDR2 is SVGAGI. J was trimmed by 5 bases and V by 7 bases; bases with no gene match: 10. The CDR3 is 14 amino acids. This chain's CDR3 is CASTVAGVGETQYF. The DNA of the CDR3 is TGTGCCAGCACGGTGGCGGGAGTAGGCGAGACCCAGTACTTC.

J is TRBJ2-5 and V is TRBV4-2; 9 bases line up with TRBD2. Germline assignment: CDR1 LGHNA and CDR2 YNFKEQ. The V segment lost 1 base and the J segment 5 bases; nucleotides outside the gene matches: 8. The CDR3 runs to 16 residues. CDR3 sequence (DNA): TGTGCCAGCAGCCAAGTAGGCGGGAGGGAAGGGGAGACCCAGTACTTC. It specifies CASSQVGGREGETQYF.

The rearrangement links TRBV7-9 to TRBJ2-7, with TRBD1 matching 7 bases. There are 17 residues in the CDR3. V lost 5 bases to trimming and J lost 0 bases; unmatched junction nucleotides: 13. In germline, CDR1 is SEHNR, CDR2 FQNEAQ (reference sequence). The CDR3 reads CASSTGVGRGFSYEQYF. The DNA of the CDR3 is TGTGCCAGCAGCACAGGGGTTGGGCGCGGATTCTCCTACGAGCAGTACTTC.

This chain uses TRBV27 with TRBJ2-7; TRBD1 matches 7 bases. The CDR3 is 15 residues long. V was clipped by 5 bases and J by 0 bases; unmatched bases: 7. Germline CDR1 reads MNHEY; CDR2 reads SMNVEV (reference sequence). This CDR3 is CASSPLGQTSYEQYF. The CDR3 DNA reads TGTGCCAGCAGTCCCTTGGGACAGACCTCCTACGAGCAGTACTTC.

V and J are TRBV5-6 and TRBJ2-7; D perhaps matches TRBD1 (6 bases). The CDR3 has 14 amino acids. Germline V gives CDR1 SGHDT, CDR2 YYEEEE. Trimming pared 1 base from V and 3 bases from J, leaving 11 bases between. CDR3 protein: CASSLRGQLYEQYF. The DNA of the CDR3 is TGTGCCAGCAGCTTGAGGGGACAACTCTACGAGCAGTACTTC.

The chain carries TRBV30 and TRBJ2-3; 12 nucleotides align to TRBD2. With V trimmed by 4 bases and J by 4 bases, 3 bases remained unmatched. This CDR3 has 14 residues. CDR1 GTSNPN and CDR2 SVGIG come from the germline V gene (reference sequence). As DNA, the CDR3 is TGTGCCTGGAACCTAGCGGGAGGGGCAGATACGCAGTATTTT. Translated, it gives CAWNLAGGADTQYF. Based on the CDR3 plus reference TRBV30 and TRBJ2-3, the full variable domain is SQTIHQWPATLVQPVGSPLSLECTVEGTSNPNLYWYRQAAGRGLQLLFYSVGIGQISSEVPQNLSASRPQDRQFILSSKKLLLSDSGFYLCAWNLAGGADTQYFGPGTRLTVL.

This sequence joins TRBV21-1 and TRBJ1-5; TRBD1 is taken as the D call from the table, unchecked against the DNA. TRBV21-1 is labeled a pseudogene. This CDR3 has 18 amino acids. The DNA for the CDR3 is TGTGCCAGCAGCGCTCCCTCCAGGGGGCACGATAGCAATCAGCCCCAGCGTTTT. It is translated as CASSAPSRGHDSNQPQRF.

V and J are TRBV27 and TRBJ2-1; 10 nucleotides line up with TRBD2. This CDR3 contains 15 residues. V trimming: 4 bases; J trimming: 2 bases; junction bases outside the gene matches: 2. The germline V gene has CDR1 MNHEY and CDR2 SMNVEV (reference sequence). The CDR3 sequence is CASSSGLAAYNEQFF. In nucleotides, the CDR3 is TGTGCCAGCAGTTCCGGACTAGCGGCCTACAATGAGCAGTTCTTC.

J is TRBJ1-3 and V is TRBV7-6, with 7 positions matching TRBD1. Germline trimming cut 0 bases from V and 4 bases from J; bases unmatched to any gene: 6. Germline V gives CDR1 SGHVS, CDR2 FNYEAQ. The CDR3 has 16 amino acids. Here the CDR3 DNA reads TGTGCCAGCAGCTTAGCCCCGACAGGGTTGGGAAACACCATATATTTT. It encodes CASSLAPTGLGNTIYF.

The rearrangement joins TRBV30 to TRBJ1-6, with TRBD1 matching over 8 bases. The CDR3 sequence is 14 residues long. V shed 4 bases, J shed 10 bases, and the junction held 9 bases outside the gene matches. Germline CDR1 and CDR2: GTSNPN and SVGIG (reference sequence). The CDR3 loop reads CAWTSGTGVSPLHF. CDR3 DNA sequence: TGTGCCTGGACGTCCGGGACAGGCGTATCACCCCTCCACTTT.

The CDR3 here is CASSGIWENTIYF. The CDR3 nucleotides are TGTGCCAGCAGCGGGATATGGGAGAACACCATATATTTT. The chain couples TRBV9 to TRBJ1-3, with D hard to call. Germline lookup yields CDR1 SGDLS and CDR2 YYNGEE. The CDR3 is 13 amino acids. The V end lost 3 bases, the J end lost 7 bases, and 11 bases lay between the germline ends.

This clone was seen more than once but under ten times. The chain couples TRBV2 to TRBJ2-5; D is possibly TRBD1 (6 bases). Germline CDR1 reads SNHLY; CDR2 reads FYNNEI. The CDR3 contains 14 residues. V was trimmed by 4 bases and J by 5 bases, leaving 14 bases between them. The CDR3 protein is CASSGSLRGETQYF. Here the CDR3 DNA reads TGTGCCAGCAGTGGCTCCCTGAGGGGGGAGACCCAGTACTTC.

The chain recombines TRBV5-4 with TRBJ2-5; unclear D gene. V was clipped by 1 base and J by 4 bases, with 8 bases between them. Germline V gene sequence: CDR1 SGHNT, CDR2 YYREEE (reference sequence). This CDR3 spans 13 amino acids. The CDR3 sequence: CASSLPRRETQYF. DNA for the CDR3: TGTGCCAGCAGCTTGCCTAGAAGAGAGACCCAGTACTTC.

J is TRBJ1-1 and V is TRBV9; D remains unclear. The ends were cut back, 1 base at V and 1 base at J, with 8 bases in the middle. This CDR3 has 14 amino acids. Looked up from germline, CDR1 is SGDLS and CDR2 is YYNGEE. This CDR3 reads CASSVRPANTEAFF. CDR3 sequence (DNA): TGTGCCAGCAGCGTACGGCCCGCGAACACTGAAGCTTTCTTT.

The CDR3 coding sequence is TGTGCCAGCAGCTTAACGGTAGCGGGAGGGTCTGGAACCGGGGAGCTGTTTTTT. Translation gives CASSLTVAGGSGTGELFF. The gene calls are TRBV7-2 and TRBJ2-2; 11 bases line up with TRBD2. The V gene end was trimmed by 2 bases and the J gene end by 5 bases; junction bases not matched to a gene: 10. The CDR3 is made up of 18 amino acids. CDR1 and CDR2 (germline): SGHTA, FQGNSA.

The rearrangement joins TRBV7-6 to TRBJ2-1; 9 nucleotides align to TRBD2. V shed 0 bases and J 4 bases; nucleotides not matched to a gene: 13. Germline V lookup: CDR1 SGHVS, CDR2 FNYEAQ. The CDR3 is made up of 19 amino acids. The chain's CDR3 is CASSLALAGTTIRYNEQFF. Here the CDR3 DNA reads TGTGCCAGCAGCTTAGCGCTAGCGGGAACTACAATTAGGTACAATGAGCAGTTCTTC. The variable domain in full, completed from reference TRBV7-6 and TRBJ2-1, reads GAGVSQSPRYKVTKRGQDVALRCDPISGHVSLYWYRQALGQGPEFLTYFNYEAQQDKSGLPNDRFSAERPEGSISTLTIQRTEQRDSAMYRCASSLALAGTTIRYNEQFFGPGTRLTVL.

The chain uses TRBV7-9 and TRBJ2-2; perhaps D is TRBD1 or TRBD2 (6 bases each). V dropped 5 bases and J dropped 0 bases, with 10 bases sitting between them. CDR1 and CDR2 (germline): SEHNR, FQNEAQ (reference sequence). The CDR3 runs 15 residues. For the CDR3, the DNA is TGTGCCAGCAGCCGGGGGCACACGAACACCGGGGAGCTGTTTTTT. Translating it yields CASSRGHTNTGELFF.

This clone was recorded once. DNA for the CDR3: TGCGCCAGCAGCCAAGGACAGGGCATCACAGATACGCAGTATTTT. Protein product: CASSQGQGITDTQYF. The V gene is TRBV4-1, the J gene TRBJ2-3; 7 positions match TRBD1. Germline V CDR1 and CDR2: MGHRA, YSYEKL. V lost 1 base and J lost 2; bases outside the gene matches: 3. The CDR3 contains 15 residues.

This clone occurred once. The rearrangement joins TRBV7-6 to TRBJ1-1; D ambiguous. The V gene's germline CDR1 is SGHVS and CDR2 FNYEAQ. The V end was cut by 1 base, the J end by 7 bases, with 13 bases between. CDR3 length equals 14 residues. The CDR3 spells CASSLVEGLDEAFF. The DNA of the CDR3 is TGTGCCAGCAGCTTAGTAGAAGGGCTGGATGAAGCTTTCTTT. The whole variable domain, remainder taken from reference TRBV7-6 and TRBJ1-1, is GAGVSQSPRYKVTKRGQDVALRCDPISGHVSLYWYRQALGQGPEFLTYFNYEAQQDKSGLPNDRFSAERPEGSISTLTIQRTEQRDSAMYRCASSLVEGLDEAFFGQGTRLTVV.

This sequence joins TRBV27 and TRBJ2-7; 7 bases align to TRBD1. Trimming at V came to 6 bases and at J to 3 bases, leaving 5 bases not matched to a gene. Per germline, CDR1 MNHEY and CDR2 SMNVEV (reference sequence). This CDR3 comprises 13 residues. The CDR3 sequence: CASSRQGFYEQYF. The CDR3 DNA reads TGTGCCAGCAGCAGACAGGGCTTCTACGAGCAGTACTTC.